Presented here are 13 T cell receptor beta chains from one specimen sequenced in a study of Ad26.COV2.S vaccination and SARS-CoV-2 variants. Documented treatment: some 19 received Ad26.COV2.S at low or high dose, single or two shots; about 5 received placebo; per-sample allocation not given. Sampling took place 63 days after the first vaccine or placebo injection. Repertoires were generated with immunoSEQ multiplex PCR, while TCRdb's copy carries only in-frame clones and drops some. The profile shows about 420,000 clones, roughly 90% of them singletons. The sample here was peripheral blood, taken in a trial of Ad26.COV2.S vaccine versus placebo. These TCRs come from a person aged 18 to 59 who received the Ad26.COV2.S COVID-19 vaccine or a placebo.

This clone appeared once. The chain links TRBV4-3 to TRBJ1-4, with no clear D. Between the trimmed V and J ends, which lost 4 bases and 6 bases, there was a span of 15 bases. Germline CDR1 is LGHNA and CDR2 is YSLEER. This CDR3 region has 15 residues. The CDR3 sequence is CASSLNLGSDEKLFF. As DNA, the CDR3 is TGCGCCAGCAGCCTGAACTTGGGGTCCGATGAAAAACTGTTTTTT.

This chain joins TRBV5-8 and TRBJ1-2; no firm D call. This CDR3 is 11 amino acids long. Trimming removed 4 bases from V and 4 bases from J, with 5 bases in between. CDR1 and CDR2 (germline): SGHTS, YDEGEE. CDR3 in amino acids: CASSLRYGYTF. DNA for the CDR3: TGTGCCAGCAGCCTCCGCTATGGCTACACCTTC.

This chain links TRBV19 with TRBJ1-3; no reliable D call. V was pared by 4 bases and J by 8 bases, with 15 bases between. This CDR3 is built from 14 residues. Looked up from germline, CDR1 is LNHDA and CDR2 is SQIVND (reference sequence). CDR3 bases: TGTGCCAGTAGTAGTACCATCACGGCGGACACCATATATTTT. Encoded protein: CASSSTITADTIYF.

The V and J genes are TRBV9 and TRBJ2-7; D is ambiguous. Germline CDR1 and CDR2: SGDLS and YYNGEE. CDR3 length: 14 residues. Trimming left V 0 bases short and J 3 bases short, with 10 bases between. Written as DNA, the CDR3 is TGTGCCAGCAGCGTAGCTGGGGATTACTACGAGCAGTACTTC. This sequence encodes CASSVAGDYYEQYF.

With regard to this clone: One junction end disagrees with the germline gene, perhaps due to a read error. This chain links TRBV2 with TRBJ2-2; 10 bases map to TRBD1. Germline V CDR1 and CDR2: SNHLY, FYNNEI. CDR3 length: 17 amino acids. The CDR3 sequence is CVSSGARDRGNTGELFF. The CDR3 coding sequence is TGTGTCAGCAGTGGGGCCCGGGACAGGGGAAACACCGGGGAGCTGTTTTTT.

The rearrangement uses TRBV24-1 and TRBJ2-2; perhaps TRBD1 as D (5 bases). CDR1 is KGHDR, CDR2 SFDVKD, per germline. V was shortened by 3 bases and J by 3 bases, with 13 bases between the two germline ends. This CDR3 has 16 residues. CDR3 coding DNA: TGTGCCACCAGTGATGCAGACAGCGCCTACACCGGGGAGCTGTTTTTT. This gives the protein CATSDADSAYTGELFF.

The chain links TRBV3-1 (or the pseudogene TRBV3-2) to TRBJ2-1; D not resolved. Germline V gives CDR1 LGHDT, CDR2 YNNKEL (reference sequence). The CDR3 spans 12 residues. The ends were cut back, 2 bases at V and 6 bases at J, with 5 bases in the middle. This CDR3 is CASSQTFNEQFF. CDR3 coding DNA: TGTGCCAGCAGCCAAACCTTCAATGAGCAGTTCTTC.

The V gene is TRBV28, the J gene TRBJ1-2; tentatively, D is TRBD1 (6 bases). The ends were cut back, 4 bases at V and 0 bases at J, with 18 bases in the middle. Germline lookup yields CDR1 MDHEN and CDR2 SYDVKM. CDR3 length: 17 amino acids. The CDR3 reads CASSSRYGQPTNYGYTF. CDR3 nucleotide sequence: TGTGCCAGCAGTTCAAGGTACGGACAGCCGACTAACTATGGCTACACCTTC.

The V call is TRBV5-4, the J call TRBJ2-1; 8 nucleotides line up with TRBD2. Germline CDR1 is SGHNT and CDR2 is YYREEE (reference sequence). The CDR3 is made up of 14 amino acids. Unmatched junction bases numbered 3, after V lost 0 bases and J lost 7 bases. This chain's CDR3 is CASSLGTSKNEQFF. The CDR3 region has the DNA TGTGCCAGCAGCTTGGGGACTAGCAAGAATGAGCAGTTCTTC.

This chain joins TRBV7-9 and TRBJ2-5, with D possibly called TRBD1 or TRBD2 (5 bases each). This CDR3 is 14 amino acids long. V was clipped by 2 bases and J by 2 bases, with 9 bases between them. Germline loops: CDR1 SEHNR, CDR2 FQNEAQ (reference sequence). The CDR3: CASSLRDGQETQYF. The CDR3, as DNA: TGTGCCAGCAGCTTACGGGACGGGCAAGAGACCCAGTACTTC.

The V and J genes are TRBV7-2 and TRBJ2-7; D call uncertain. Germline-derived CDR1 and CDR2 are SGHTA and FQGNSA. V was trimmed by 6 bases and J by 3 bases, leaving 12 bases between them. The CDR3 extends over 13 amino acids. The CDR3 region is CASRVRVDYEQYF. The CDR3 coding sequence is TGTGCCAGCAGGGTAAGGGTTGACTACGAGCAGTACTTC.

The V gene is TRBV5-1, the J gene TRBJ2-7; TRBD1 aligns across 9 bases. The CDR3 spans 18 residues. V was clipped by 4 bases and J by 4 bases; unmatched bases: 18. CDR1 and CDR2 (germline): SGHRS, YFSETQ. The CDR3 bases are TGCGCCAGCAGCGACCGGTTGGGGGTCGGGGACAGGGCGTACGAGCAGTACTTC. This encodes CASSDRLGVGDRAYEQYF.

With regard to this clone: The identical CDR3 is also encoded by other nucleotide sequences in the sample. The chain couples TRBV9 to TRBJ2-1; no reliable D call. The length of the CDR3 is 14 residues. Per germline, CDR1 SGDLS and CDR2 YYNGEE. Trimming took 3 bases from V and 2 from J, leaving 9 bases between them. The CDR3: CASSATGAYNEQFF. CDR3 nucleotides: TGTGCCAGCAGCGCGACCGGAGCCTACAATGAGCAGTTCTTC.